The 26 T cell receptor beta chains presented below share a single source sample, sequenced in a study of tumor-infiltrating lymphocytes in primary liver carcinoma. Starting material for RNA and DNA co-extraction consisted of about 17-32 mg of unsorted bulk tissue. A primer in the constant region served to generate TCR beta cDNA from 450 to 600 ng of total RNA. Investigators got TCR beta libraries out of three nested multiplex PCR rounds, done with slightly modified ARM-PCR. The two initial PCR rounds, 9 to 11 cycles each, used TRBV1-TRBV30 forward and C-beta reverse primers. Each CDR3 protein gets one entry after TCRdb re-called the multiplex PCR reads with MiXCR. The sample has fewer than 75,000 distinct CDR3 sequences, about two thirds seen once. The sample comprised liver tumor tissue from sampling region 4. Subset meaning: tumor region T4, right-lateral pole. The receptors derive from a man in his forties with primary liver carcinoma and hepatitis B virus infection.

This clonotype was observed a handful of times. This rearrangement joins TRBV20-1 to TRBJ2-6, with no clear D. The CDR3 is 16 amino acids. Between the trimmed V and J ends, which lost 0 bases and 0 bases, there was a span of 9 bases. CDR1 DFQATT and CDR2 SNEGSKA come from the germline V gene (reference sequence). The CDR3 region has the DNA TGCAGTGCTAGAGATCTCGGGTCCTCTGGGGCCAACGTCCTGACTTTC. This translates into CSARDLGSSGANVLTF.

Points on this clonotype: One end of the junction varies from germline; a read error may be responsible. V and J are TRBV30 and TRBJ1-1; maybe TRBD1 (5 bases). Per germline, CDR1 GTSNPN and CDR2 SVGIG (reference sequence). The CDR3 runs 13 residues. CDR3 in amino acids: CAWSVAPDTETFF. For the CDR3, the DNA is TGTGCCTGGAGTGTGGCCCCGGACACTGAAACTTTCTTT. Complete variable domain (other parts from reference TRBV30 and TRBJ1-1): SQTIHQWPATLVQPVGSPLSLECTVEGTSNPNLYWYRQAAGRGLQLLFYSVGIGQISSEVPQNLSASRPQDRQFILSSKKLLLSDSGFYLCAWSVAPDTETFFGQGTRLTVV.

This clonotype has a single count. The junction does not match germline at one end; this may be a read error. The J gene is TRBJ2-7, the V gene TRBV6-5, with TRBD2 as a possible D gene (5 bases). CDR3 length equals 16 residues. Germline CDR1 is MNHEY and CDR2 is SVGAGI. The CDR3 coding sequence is TGTGCCAGCAGATACTGGGGATTAGCGCACACCTACGAGCAGCACTTC. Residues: CASRYWGLAHTYEQHF.

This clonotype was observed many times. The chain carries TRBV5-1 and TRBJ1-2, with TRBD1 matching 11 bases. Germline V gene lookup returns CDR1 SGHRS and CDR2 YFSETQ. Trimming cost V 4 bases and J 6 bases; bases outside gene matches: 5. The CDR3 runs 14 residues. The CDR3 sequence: CASSPWTGGDGYTF. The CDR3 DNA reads TGCGCCAGCAGCCCTTGGACAGGGGGCGATGGCTACACCTTC. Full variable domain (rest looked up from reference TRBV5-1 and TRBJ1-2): KAGVTQTPRYLIKTRGQQVTLSCSPISGHRSVSWYQQTPGQGLQFLFEYFSETQRNKGNFPGRFSGRQFSNSRSEMNVSTLELGDSALYLCASSPWTGGDGYTFGSGTRLTVV.

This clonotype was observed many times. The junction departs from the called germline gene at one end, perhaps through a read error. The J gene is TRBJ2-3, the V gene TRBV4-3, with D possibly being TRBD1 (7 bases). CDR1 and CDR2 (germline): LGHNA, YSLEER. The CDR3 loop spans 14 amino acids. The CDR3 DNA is TGCGCCAGTGGCCAGGGGGGTGCATCAGACACGCAGTATTTT. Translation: CASGQGGASDTQYF.

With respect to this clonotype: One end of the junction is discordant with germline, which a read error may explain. As DNA, the CDR3 is TGTGCCAGCGGCTTTGTGGCAGGGGGCCAGTACAAACAGTACTTC. Encoded protein: CASGFVAGGQYKQYF. The chain combines TRBV11-2 with TRBJ2-7; 8 nucleotides line up with TRBD1. Germline CDR1 reads SGHAT; CDR2 reads FQNNGV. The CDR3 is made up of 15 amino acids.

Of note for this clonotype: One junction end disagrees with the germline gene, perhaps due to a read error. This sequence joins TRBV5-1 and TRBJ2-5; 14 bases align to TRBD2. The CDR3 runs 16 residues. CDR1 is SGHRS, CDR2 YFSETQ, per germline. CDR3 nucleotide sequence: TGCGCCAGCACCGGGACTAGCGGGAGTAACGGGGAGACCCAGTGCTTC. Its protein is CASTGTSGSNGETQCF. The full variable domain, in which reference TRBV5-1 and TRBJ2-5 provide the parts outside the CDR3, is KAGVTQTPRYLIKTRGQQVTLSCSPISGHRSVSWYQQTPGQGLQFLFEYFSETQRNKGNFPGRFSGRQFSNSRSEMNVSTLELGDSALYLCASTGTSGSNGETQCFGPGTRLLVL.

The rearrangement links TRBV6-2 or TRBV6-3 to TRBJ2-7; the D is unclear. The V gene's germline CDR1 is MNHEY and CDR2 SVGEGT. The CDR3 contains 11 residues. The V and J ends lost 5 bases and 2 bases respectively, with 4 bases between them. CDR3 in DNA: TGTGCCAGCAGTACCGCCTACGAGCAGTACTTC. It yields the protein CASSTAYEQYF.

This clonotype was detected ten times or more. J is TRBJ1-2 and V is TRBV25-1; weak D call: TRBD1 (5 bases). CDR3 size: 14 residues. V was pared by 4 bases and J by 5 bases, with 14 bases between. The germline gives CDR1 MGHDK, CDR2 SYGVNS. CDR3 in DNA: TGTGCCAGCAGTGCCGGGACTGGCCTTTATGGCTACACCTTC. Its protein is CASSAGTGLYGYTF.

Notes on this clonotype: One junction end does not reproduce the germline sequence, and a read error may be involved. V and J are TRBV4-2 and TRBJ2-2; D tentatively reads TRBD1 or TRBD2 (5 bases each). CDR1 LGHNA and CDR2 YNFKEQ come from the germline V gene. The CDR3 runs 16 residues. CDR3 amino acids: CASSQCPKGTPGELFF. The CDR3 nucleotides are TGTGCCAGCAGCCAATGTCCGAAGGGGACCCCCGGGGAGCTGTTTTTC.

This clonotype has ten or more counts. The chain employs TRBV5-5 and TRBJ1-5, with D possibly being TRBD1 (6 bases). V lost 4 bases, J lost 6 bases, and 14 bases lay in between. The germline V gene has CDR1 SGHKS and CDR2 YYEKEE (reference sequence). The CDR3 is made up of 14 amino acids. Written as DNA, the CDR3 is TGTGCCAGCAGCAGCGGGGGGGCAGGTCAGCCCCAGCATTTT. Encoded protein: CASSSGGAGQPQHF.

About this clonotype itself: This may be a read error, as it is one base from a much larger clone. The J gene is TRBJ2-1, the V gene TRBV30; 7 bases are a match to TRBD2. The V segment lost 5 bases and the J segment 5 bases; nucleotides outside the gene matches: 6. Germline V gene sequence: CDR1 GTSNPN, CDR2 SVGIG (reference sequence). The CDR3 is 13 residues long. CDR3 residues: CAWGPSGNNEQFF. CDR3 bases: TGTGCCTGGGGTCCCAGCGGGAACAATGAGCAGTTCTTC.

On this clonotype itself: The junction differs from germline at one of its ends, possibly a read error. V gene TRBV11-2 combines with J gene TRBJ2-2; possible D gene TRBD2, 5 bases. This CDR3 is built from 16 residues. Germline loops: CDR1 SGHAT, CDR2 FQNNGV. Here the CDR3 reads CASSSYPRVFTGELSF. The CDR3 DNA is TGTGCCAGCAGTTCGTATCCCCGGGTTTTTACCGGGGAGCTGTCATTT.

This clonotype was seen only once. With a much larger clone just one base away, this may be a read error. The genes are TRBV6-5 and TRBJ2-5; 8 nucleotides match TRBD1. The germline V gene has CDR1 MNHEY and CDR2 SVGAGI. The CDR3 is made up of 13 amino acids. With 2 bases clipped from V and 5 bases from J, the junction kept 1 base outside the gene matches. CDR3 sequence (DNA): TGTGCCAGCAGTTACCAGGGGGCGGAGACCCAGTACTTC. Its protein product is CASSYQGAETQYF.

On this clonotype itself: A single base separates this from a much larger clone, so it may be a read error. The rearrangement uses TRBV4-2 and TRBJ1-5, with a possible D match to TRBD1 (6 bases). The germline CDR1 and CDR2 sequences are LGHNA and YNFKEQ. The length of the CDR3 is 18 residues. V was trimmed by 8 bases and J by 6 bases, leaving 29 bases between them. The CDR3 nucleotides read TGTGCCAGCGGCCCCCACCTACGAGGAGGCACAGGGCCTCAGCCCCAGCATTTT. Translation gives CASGPHLRGGTGPQPQHF.

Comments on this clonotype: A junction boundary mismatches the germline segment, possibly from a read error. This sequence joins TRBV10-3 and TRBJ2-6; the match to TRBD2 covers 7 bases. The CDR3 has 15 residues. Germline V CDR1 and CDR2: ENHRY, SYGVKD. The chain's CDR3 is CAINVGGHGANVPTF. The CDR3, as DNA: TGTGCCATCAATGTGGGAGGGCACGGGGCCAACGTCCCGACTTTC.

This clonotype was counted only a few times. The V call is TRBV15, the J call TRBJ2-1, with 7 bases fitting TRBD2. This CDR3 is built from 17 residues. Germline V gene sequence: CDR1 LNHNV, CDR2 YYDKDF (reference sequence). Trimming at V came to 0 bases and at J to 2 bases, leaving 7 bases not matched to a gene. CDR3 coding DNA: TGTGCCACCAGCAGAGATCGGGGCGGGAGCCCCTACAATGAGCAGTTCTTC. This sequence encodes CATSRDRGGSPYNEQFF.

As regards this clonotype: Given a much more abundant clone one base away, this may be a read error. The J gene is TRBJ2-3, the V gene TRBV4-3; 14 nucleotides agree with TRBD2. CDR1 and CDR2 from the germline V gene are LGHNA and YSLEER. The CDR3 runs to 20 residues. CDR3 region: CASSQGLPSGTSGRADTQFF. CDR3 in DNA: TGCGCCAGCAGCCAAGGTCTTCCCTCCGGGACTAGCGGGAGAGCAGATACGCAGTTTTTT.

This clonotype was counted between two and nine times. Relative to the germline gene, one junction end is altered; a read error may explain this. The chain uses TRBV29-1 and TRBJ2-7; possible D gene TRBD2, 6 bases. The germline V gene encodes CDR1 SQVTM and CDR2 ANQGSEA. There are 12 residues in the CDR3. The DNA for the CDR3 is TGTAGCGGAGGATACAGTGCCTACGAGCAGTACTTC. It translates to CSGGYSAYEQYF.

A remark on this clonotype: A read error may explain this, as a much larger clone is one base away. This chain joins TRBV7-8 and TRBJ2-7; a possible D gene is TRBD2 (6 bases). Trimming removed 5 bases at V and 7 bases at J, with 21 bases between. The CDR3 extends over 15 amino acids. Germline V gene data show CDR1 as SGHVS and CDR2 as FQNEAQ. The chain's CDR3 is CASSVIAGSPGEQYF. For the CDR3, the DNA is TGTGCCAGCAGCGTAATCGCGGGGAGCCCGGGGGAGCAGTACTTC.

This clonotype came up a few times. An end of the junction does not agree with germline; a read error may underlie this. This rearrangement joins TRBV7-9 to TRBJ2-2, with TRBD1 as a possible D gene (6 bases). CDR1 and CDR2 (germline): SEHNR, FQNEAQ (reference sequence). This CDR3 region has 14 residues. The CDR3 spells CTSRDSGVGGELFF. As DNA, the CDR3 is TGTACCAGCAGAGACTCAGGGGTTGGCGGGGAGCTGTTTTTT. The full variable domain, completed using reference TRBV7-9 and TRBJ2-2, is DTGVSQNPRHKITKRGQNVTFRCDPISEHNRLYWYRQTLGQGPEFLTYFQNEAQLEKSRLLSDRFSAERPKGSFSTLEIQRTEQGDSAMYLCTSRDSGVGGELFFGEGSRLTVL.

CDR3 nucleotides: TGTGTCCACTCCTTAGCGGGATGGCCGGCCAATGAGCAGTTCTTC. Translation: CVHSLAGWPANEQFF. The V gene is TRBV6-2 or TRBV6-3, the J gene TRBJ2-1, with 8 bases aligning to TRBD2. Germline CDR1 and CDR2: MNHEY and SVGEGT. The CDR3 is 15 amino acids.

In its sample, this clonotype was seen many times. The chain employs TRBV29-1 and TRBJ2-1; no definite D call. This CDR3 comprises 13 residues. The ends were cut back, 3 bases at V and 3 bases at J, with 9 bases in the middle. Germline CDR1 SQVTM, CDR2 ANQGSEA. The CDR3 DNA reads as TGCAGCGTTGATCAACGGGTCTACAATGAGCAGTTCTTC. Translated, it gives CSVDQRVYNEQFF.

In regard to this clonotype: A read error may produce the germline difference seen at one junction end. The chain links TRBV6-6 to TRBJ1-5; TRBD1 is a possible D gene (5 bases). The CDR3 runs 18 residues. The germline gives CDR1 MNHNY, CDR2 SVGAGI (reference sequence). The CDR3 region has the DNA TGTGCCAGCAACCAATTCCCGGGGGTTGGTGATAGCAATCAGCCCCGGCATTTT. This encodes CASNQFPGVGDSNQPRHF.

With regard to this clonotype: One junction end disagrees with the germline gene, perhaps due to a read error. The CDR3 loop is CAISYQRERPWQFF. The CDR3 nucleotides read TGTGCCATCAGTTACCAGCGGGAACGCCCGTGGCAGTTCTTC. This chain links TRBV6-2 or TRBV6-3 with TRBJ2-1; 7 bases line up with TRBD2. CDR3 length equals 14 residues. Germline V gene lookup returns CDR1 MNHEY and CDR2 SVGEGT.

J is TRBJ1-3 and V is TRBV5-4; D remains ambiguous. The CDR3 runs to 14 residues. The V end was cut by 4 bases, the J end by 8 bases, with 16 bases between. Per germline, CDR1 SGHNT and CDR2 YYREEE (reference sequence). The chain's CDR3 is CASSVGPDLDTIYF. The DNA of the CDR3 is TGTGCCAGCAGCGTCGGACCAGACTTGGACACCATATATTTT.